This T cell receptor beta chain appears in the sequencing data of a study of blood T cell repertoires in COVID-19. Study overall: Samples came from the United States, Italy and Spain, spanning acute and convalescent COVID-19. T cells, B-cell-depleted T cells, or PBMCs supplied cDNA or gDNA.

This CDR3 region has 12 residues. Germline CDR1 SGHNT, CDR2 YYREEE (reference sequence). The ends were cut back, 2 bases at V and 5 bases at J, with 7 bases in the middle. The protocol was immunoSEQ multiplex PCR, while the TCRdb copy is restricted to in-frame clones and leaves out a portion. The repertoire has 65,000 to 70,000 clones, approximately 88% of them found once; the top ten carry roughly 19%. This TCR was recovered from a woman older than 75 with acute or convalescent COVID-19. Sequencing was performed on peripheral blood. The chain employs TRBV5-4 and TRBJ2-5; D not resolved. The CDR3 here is CASSFSRETQYF. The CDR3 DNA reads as TGTGCCAGCAGCTTTTCTCGGGAGACCCAGTACTTC.